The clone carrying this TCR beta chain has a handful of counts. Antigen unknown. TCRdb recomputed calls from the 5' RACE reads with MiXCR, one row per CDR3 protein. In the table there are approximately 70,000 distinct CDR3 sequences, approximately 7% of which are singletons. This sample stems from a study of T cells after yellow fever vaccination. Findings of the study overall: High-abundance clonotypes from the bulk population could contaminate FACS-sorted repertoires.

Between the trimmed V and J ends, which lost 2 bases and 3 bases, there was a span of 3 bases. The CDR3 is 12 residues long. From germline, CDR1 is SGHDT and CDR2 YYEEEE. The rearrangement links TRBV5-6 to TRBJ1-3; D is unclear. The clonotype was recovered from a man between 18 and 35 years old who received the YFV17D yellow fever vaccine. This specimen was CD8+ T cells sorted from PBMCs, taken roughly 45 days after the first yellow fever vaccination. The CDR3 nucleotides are TGTGCCAGCAGCTTTGATGGAAACACCATATATTTT. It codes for CASSFDGNTIYF.